The rows below give T cell receptor beta chains drawn from one sample of a study of beta chain features in type 1 diabetes. Clones were read by immunoSEQ multiplex PCR, and TCRdb kept only the in-frame ones, dropping some. The sample holds 630,000 or so clones, 11% to 15% seen once. Material: naive CD4+ T cells from blood. Every receptor here comes from a man aged 18 to 29 with type 1 diabetes. Both conserved end residues are trimmed from each CDR3.

v_gene | CDR3aa
TRBV30 | AWSERGQPQH
TRBV7-2 | ASSYQGSETQY
TRBV4-2 | ASSQDTDVGTQY
TRBV19 | ASRMGNTIY
TRBV4-3 | ASSQGIREKLF
TRBV29-1 | SGRGLGDERNYGYT
TRBV29-1 | SVGPGTAA
TRBV25-1 | ASSEYSTGAHGYT
TRBV2 | ASRGLAGGYEQY
TRBV7-9 | ASSLERSDTQY
TRBV5-6 | ASSLDVSGITGELF
TRBV10-3 | AISISGVTYEQY
TRBV7-2 | ASSRIGEQF
TRBV28 | ASSRYSNQPQH
TRBV14 | ASSGGAFYTQY
TRBV29-1 | SAGRPLSGYT
TRBV5-6 | ASSNRRDPWVNEQF
TRBV7-2 | ASSLGWAGPTYEQY
TRBV30 | AWRGTGTIEKLF
TRBV30 | AWSEFGQNYGYT
TRBV7-9 | ASSPGGGQDYGYT
TRBV7-9 | ASSLSVSNNEQF
TRBV7-3 | ASSPGGRTDTQY
TRBV15 | ATSRDAWTGGYGYT
TRBV7-2 | ASSLMFGTEQF
TRBV29-1 | SVEDHRQGGEKLF
TRBV30 | AWSVLADTQY
TRBV4-1 | ASSETGGGGNQPQH
TRBV5-4 | ASSREMNTEAF
TRBV2 | ASRPGPLSPLH
TRBV7-2 | ASSFNWVEQF
TRBV30 | AFTGAVVGEQF
TRBV5-1 | ASSPPGQGLETQY
TRBV30 | AWSVQVDYGYT
TRBV2 | ASSWGFGETQY
TRBV19 | ASSMGGQGRGETQY
TRBV5-4 | ASSNSLAGAGETQY
TRBV30 | AWTTGTGGYGYT
TRBV6-6 | ASRIGANYGYT
TRBV6-5 | ASRYRGLTEAF
TRBV27 | ASSLTGNTEAF
TRBV5-8 | ASSDGRTASQETQY
TRBV30 | AWVGTGNEQF
TRBV5-1 | ASSLQGNTEAF
TRBV15 | ATSMRHMNTEAF
TRBV9 | ASSVFSGGADTQY